This TCR beta chain was sequenced for a study of shared clonotypes between healthy human individuals. The wider study: CD4 naive and memory got three plates each, CD8 naive two, CD8 memory one.

The germline CDR1 and CDR2 sequences are MNHEY and SMNVEV (reference sequence). The V end was cut by 7 bases, the J end by 4 bases, with 18 bases between. The CDR3 has 15 amino acids. To note about this clone: Its antigen is currently unknown.

Sequenced by immunoSEQ multiplex PCR; TCRdb stores in-frame clones only, minus some. The sample consists of around 600,000 clones, approximately 95% of them appearing once. Study observations and caveats: Apart from blood, nothing was sampled; tissue repertoires likely differ. How much donors shared clonotypes was expected to be affected by sequencing depth.

CD45RO-negative, CCR7-selected cells formed the naive CD8 fraction, which excluded terminally differentiated effector memory CD45RA+ cells. Every contributor of samples was a Caucasian grown-up residing in Nashville, Tennessee. Sequencing was done on a sample of naive CD8+ T cells sorted from blood. The sequence was obtained from a woman aged 30 to 39 in good health. This rearrangement joins TRBV27 to TRBJ2-3; D not certain. The CDR3 loop is CASKPWVTSSDTQYF. The CDR3 DNA follows: TGTGCCAGCAAGCCCTGGGTCACATCGTCAGATACGCAGTATTTT.